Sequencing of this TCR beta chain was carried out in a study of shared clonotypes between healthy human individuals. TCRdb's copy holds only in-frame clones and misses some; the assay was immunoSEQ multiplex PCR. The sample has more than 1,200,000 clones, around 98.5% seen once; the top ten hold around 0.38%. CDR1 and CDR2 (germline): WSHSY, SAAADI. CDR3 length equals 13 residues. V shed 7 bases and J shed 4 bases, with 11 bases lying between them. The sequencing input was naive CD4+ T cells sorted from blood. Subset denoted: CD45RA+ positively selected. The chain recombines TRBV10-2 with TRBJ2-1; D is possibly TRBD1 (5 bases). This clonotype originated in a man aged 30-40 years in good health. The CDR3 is CASTLDIYNEQFF. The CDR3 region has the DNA TGCGCCAGCACGTTGGACATTTACAATGAGCAGTTCTTC.